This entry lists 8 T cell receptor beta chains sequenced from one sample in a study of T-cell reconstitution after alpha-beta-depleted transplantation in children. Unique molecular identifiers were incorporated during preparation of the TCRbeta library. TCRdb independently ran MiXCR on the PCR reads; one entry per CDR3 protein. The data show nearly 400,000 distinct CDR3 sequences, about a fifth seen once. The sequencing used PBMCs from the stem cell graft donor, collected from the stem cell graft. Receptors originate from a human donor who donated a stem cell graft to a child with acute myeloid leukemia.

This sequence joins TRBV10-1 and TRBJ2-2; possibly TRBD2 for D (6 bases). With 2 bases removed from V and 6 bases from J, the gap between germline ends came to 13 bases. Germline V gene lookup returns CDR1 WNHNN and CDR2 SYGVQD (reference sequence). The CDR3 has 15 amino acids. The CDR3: CASSERTSSPGELFF. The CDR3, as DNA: TGCGCCAGCAGTGAGCGTACTAGCTCTCCCGGGGAGCTGTTTTTT.

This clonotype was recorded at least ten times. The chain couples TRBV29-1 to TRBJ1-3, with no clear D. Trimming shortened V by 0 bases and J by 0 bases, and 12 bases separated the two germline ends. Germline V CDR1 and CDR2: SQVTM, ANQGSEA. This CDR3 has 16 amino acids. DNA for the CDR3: TGCAGCGTTGAAGATTTGAGGAGTTACTCTGGAAACACCATATATTTT. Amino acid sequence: CSVEDLRSYSGNTIYF.

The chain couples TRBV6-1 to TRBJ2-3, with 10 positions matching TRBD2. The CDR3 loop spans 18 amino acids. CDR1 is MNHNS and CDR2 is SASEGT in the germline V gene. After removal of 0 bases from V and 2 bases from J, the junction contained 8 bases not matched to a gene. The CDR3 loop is CASSEAKGSGRTTDTQYF. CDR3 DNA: TGTGCCAGCAGTGAAGCTAAGGGTAGCGGGAGGACCACAGATACGCAGTATTTT.

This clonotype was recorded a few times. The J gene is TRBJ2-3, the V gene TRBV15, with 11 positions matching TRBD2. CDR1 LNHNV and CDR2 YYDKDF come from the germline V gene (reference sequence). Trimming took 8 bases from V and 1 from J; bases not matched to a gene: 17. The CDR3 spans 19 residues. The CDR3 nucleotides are TGTGCCACCCATATTGTGGGCCTAGCGGGAGGCCCAGGCACAGATACGCAGTATTTT. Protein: CATHIVGLAGGPGTDTQYF.

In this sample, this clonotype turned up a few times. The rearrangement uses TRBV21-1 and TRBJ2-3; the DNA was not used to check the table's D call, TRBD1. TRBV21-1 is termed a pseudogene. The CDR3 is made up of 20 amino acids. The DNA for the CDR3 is TGTGCCAGCAGCAAAGGGGACGCCCAAACGGGACGTCAAATCACAGATACGCAGTATTTT. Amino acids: CASSKGDAQTGRQITDTQYF.

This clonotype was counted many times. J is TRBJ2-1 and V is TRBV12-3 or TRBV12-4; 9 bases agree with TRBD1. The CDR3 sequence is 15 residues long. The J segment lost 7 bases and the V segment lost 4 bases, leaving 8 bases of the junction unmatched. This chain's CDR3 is CASSSPTGGKNEQFF. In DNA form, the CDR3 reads TGTGCCAGCAGTTCGCCCACAGGGGGCAAGAATGAGCAGTTCTTC.

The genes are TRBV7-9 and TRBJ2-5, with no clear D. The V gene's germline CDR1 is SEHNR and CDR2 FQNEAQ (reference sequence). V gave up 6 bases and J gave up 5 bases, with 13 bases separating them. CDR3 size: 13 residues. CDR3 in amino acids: CASSRVLVETQYF. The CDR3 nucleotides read TGTGCCAGCAGTCGGGTGTTGGTCGAGACCCAGTACTTC.

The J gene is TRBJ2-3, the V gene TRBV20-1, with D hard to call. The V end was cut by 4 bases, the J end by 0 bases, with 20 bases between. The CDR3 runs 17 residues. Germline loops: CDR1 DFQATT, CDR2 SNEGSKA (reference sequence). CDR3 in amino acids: CSAKGFKAISSTDTQYF. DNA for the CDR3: TGCAGTGCTAAGGGCTTTAAGGCAATCTCTAGCACAGATACGCAGTATTTT.